The rows below give T cell receptor beta chains drawn from one sample of a study of cytomegalovirus exposure and HLA in healthy donors. The method was immunoSEQ multiplex PCR; TCRdb's version includes in-frame clones alone and lacks a portion of them. There are 200,000 or so clones in the sample; over 70% occur only once, and just over 2% lies in the top ten. The sequencing sample was made of PBMCs. The receptors were sampled from a young woman in good health and CMV-seropositive. CDR3s include the opening cysteine and the closing phenylalanine or tryptophan. Each record gives: D gene, clone size, J gene, V gene, CDR3 protein. D genes are given only for firm matches. Clone size is stated in some rows and not others, as once, few, many or a class when expanded.

.	.	TRBJ1-2	TRBV30	CAWSVGVGAGYTF
TRBD1	.	TRBJ1-2	TRBV6-5	CASSDRESGGYTF
TRBD1	.	TRBJ2-3	TRBV5-1	CASSRGQGAGTDTQYF
.	.	TRBJ2-1	TRBV4-3	CASSQVAGAYNEQFF
TRBD2	.	TRBJ2-1	TRBV19	CASRSGLARVSEQFF
.	.	TRBJ1-6	TRBV28	CASSLSTGSYNSPLHF
TRBD2	.	TRBJ2-1	TRBV6-5	CASSFVAGGNEQFF
.	.	TRBJ1-3	TRBV7-6	CASSLGRGTGNTIYF
TRBD1	.	TRBJ1-2	TRBV5-4	CASSLDPGTEYGYTF
.	.	TRBJ2-7	TRBV2	CASSELGTSYEQYF
TRBD2	.	TRBJ2-7	TRBV7-6	CASSRGTSGTYEQYF
.	.	TRBJ2-1	TRBV20-1	CSAINNEQFF
.	.	TRBJ1-1	TRBV5-4	CASSLRGSTEAFF
TRBD1	.	TRBJ1-2	TRBV27	CASSWDRGLYQGYTF
.	.	TRBJ1-2	TRBV7-2	CASSLGVQDGGYTF
.	.	TRBJ1-5	TRBV1	CTSSQGGNQPQHF
TRBD2	.	TRBJ2-3	TRBV6-5	CASSYVAGGSDTQYF
.	.	TRBJ2-1	TRBV7-3	CASSLGFPNEQFF
TRBD2	.	TRBJ2-2	TRBV2	CASSDRLAGGELFF
TRBD2	.	TRBJ2-1	TRBV6-6	CASRRERGGSYNEQFF
.	.	TRBJ1-3	TRBV4-2	CASSQDEAKGRNTIYF
.	.	TRBJ1-1	TRBV6-1	CASSARENTEAFF
TRBD1	.	TRBJ2-3	TRBV15	CATSKQGAEDTQYF
TRBD2	.	TRBJ2-1	TRBV2	CASSEQGGGANEQFF
TRBD2	.	TRBJ2-3	TRBV5-4	CASSRTTSGGRNTQYF
TRBD2	.	TRBJ2-1	TRBV5-1	CASSLGLAASNEQFF
.	.	TRBJ1-5	TRBV12-5	CASLIGNQPQHF
TRBD1	few	TRBJ2-5	TRBV5-6	CASSWTTGTGLETQYF
.	.	TRBJ2-1	TRBV18	CASSLNYQGLGEQFF
.	.	TRBJ2-3	TRBV5-1	CASSPSPGGLGSTDTQYF
.	.	TRBJ2-7	TRBV6-5	CASSSFYEQYF
.	.	TRBJ1-3	TRBV30	CAWTRSFSGNTIYF
TRBD1	.	TRBJ1-2	TRBV6-4	CASSDSGRGYGYTF
.	.	TRBJ1-2	TRBV28	CASSPTEYYGYTF
.	.	TRBJ1-6	TRBV30	CAWRQGINSPLHF
.	.	TRBJ1-5	TRBV19	CASSIERNQPQHF
.	.	TRBJ1-1	TRBV7-9	CASSLVGGGGTEAFF